These 15 T cell receptor beta chains share one sample of origin, sequenced in a study of T cell clonality in common variable immunodeficiency. Study-level findings and limits: Reportedly, TCR beta sequences from common variable immunodeficiency showed fewer deletions and N-nucleotide insertions.

Their specific antigens are unknown. TCRdb's table, derived via immunoSEQ multiplex PCR, lists solely in-frame clones and lacks some. There are nearly 20,000 clones in the sample, none observed a single time. Sequenced: peripheral blood mononuclear cells. The source of these receptors is a human donor with common variable immunodeficiency.

This clone was recorded many times. From the germline J gene comes the end of the CDR3, since the read stops 3 residues before it. The chain joins TRBV20-1 to TRBJ2-7; no firm D call. V dropped 1 base and J dropped 5 bases, with 12 bases sitting between them. The V gene's germline CDR1 is DFQATT and CDR2 SNEGSKA (reference sequence). CDR3 length: 13 residues. CDR3 amino acids: CSARGVRVHEQYF. The part of the CDR3 DNA that was read is TGCAGTGCTAGAGGGGTTCGGGTGCACGAG.

This clone was observed many times. Sequencing ends 3 residues short of the CDR3 end; the germline J gene provides the rest. V is TRBV5-4 and J is TRBJ2-2; TRBD2 aligns across 7 bases. The V gene's germline CDR1 is SGHNT and CDR2 YYREEE (reference sequence). CDR3 length equals 15 residues. Trimming removed 1 base from V and 9 bases from J; junction bases left unmatched: 9. CDR3 in amino acids: CASSLLAAQERELFF. Incomplete CDR3 DNA: TGTGCCAGCAGCTTGCTAGCGGCCCAGGAAAGGGAG. The complete variable domain, with remaining parts taken from reference TRBV5-4 and TRBJ2-2, reads ETGVTQSPTHLIKTRGQQVTLRCSSQSGHNTVSWYQQALGQGPQFIFQYYREEENGRGNFPPRFSGLQFPNYSSELNVNALELDDSALYLCASSLLAAQERELFFGEGSRLTVL.

This clone was seen repeatedly, ten times or more. CDR3 bases read: TGTGCCACCCCAACCGGGACAGGAATCGAG. This gives the protein CATPTGTGIE. The whole CDR3 is CATPTGTGIEQYF. The V and J genes are TRBV7-9 and TRBJ2-7, with 8 bases identical to TRBD1. Read coverage stops 3 residues before the CDR3 terminus; the germline J gene supplies the remainder. The CDR3 runs 13 residues. Losses at the gene ends were 10 bases for V and 6 bases for J; bases not matched to a gene: 11. The germline CDR1 and CDR2 sequences are SEHNR and FQNEAQ (reference sequence).

Note on this clone: Coverage ceases 3 residues before the CDR3 finishes, and the germline J gene fills in the end. This sequence joins TRBV7-8 and TRBJ1-5, with D possibly TRBD1 on 6 matching bases. This CDR3 region has 17 residues. Trimming took 3 bases from V and 1 from J, leaving 16 bases between them. Germline CDR1 is SGHVS and CDR2 is FQNEAQ. The CDR3 is CASSLGEGGFSNQPQHF. The part of the CDR3 DNA that was read is TGTGCCAGCAGCTTGGGAGAAGGGGGATTCAGCAATCAGCCC. The full variable domain, with the rest looked up from reference TRBV7-8 and TRBJ1-5, is GAGVSQSPRYKVAKRGQDVALRCDPISGHVSLFWYQQALGQGPEFLTYFQNEAQLDKSGLPSDRFFAERPEGSVSTLKIQRTQQEDSAVYLCASSLGEGGFSNQPQHFGDGTRLSIL.

Details on this clone: The read terminates 3 residues before the CDR3 end, so the remaining end is supplied by the germline J gene. The same CDR3 is also encoded by other DNA sequences in this sample. The chain combines TRBV5-1 with TRBJ2-1; 7 positions match TRBD1. The V and J ends lost 2 bases and 7 bases, in that order; junction bases with no gene match: 6. Germline CDR1 is SGHRS and CDR2 is YFSETQ. The CDR3 sequence is 14 residues long. Here the CDR3 reads CASSLQGNGNEQFF. The CDR3 bases that were read are TGCGCCAGCAGCTTACAGGGGAATGGGAATGAG.

Ten or more counts support this clone. The CDR3 goes on 3 residues after the read ends, and that part is filled in from the germline J gene. The V call is TRBV2, the J call TRBJ1-6, with 9 bases fitting TRBD1. V trimming: 8 bases; J trimming: 9 bases; junction bases outside the gene matches: 11. This CDR3 is built from 15 residues. Germline V gene lookup returns CDR1 SNHLY and CDR2 FYNNEI. The CDR3 DNA, read in part, is TGTGCCAGCGGCCGGACAGGGGAGTTCGCTTCACCC. Its protein product is CASGRTGEFASP. The complete CDR3 protein is CASGRTGEFASPLHF.

This clone was seen ten or more times. The DNA ends 3 residues before the CDR3 does, and the rest of the CDR3 is filled in from the germline J gene. The chain links TRBV20-1 to TRBJ2-7, with TRBD1 as a possible D gene (6 bases). The CDR3 length is 14 residues. Germline V gives CDR1 DFQATT, CDR2 SNEGSKA (reference sequence). Trimming took 0 bases from V and 2 from J, leaving 11 bases between them. This CDR3 reads CSARDPRTAYEQYF. The CDR3 DNA, read in part, is TGCAGTGCTAGAGATCCGAGGACAGCCTACGAG.

There are a few counts of this clone. The read finishes 3 residues shy of the CDR3 end, and the germline J gene is used to complete it. The V call is TRBV23-1, the J call TRBJ1-3, with a tentative D call TRBD1 (5 bases). TRBV23-1 is an ORF, and what it does is uncertain. V was pared by 0 bases and J by 1 base, with 22 bases between. The CDR3 contains 20 residues. CDR3: CASSQSSRQGGTVSGNTIYF. The covered CDR3 bases are TGCGCCAGCAGTCAATCCTCTAGGCAGGGAGGTACTGTTTCTGGAAACACC.

This clone has at least ten counts. The read terminates 3 residues ahead of where the CDR3 ends, so the germline J gene completes it. The J gene is TRBJ2-7, the V gene TRBV18, with 13 bases identical to TRBD2. The CDR3 covers 14 residues. Germline loops: CDR1 KGHSH, CDR2 LQKENI. V lost 6 bases, J lost 4 bases, and 3 bases stayed unmatched. The covered CDR3 bases are TGTGCCAGCTCGGGGACTAGCGGGATATACGAG. Amino acids: CASSGTSGIYE. In full, the CDR3 reads CASSGTSGIYEQYF.

This clone was observed at least ten times. The CDR3 end lies 3 residues beyond the end of the read and is filled in from the germline J gene. The V call is TRBV6-2 or TRBV6-3, the J call TRBJ1-1; no clear D. Trimming removed 5 bases at V and 1 base at J, with 11 bases between. CDR3 size: 14 residues. Germline CDR1 is MNHEY and CDR2 is SVGEGT. CDR3 loop: CASSPGVQNTEAFF. The part of the CDR3 DNA that was read is TGTGCCAGCAGTCCCGGGGTACAGAACACTGAA.

This clone ranks as medium-sized. The read gets to within 3 residues of the CDR3 end, and the germline J gene fills in the rest. J is TRBJ1-2 and V is TRBV4-2; 7 bases line up with TRBD1. This CDR3 has 21 residues. After removal of 4 bases from V and 2 bases from J, the junction contained 25 bases not matched to a gene. Germline V gene lookup returns CDR1 LGHNA and CDR2 YNFKEQ. The DNA read from the CDR3 is TGTGCCAGCAGCCCTAAGGGGGCAGGGTTAGGGGACTGGGGACTCAACTATGGC. This gives the protein CASSPKGAGLGDWGLNYG. From start to end, the CDR3 is CASSPKGAGLGDWGLNYGYTF.

This clone has at least ten counts. From the germline J gene comes the end of the CDR3, since the read stops 3 residues before it. V is TRBV7-9 and J is TRBJ2-6; maybe TRBD2 (5 bases). Trimming took off 5 bases at V and 1 base at J, with 9 bases between the two ends. Germline V gene data show CDR1 as SEHNR and CDR2 as FQNEAQ (reference sequence). CDR3 size: 15 residues. CDR3 DNA (partial): TGTGCCAGCAGCCTACTAGGGTCTGGGGCCAACGTC. This translates into CASSLLGSGANV. The entire CDR3 protein is CASSLLGSGANVLTF.

This clone was detected many times. The read is 3 residues too short to cover the CDR3 end, so that end is filled in from the germline J gene. The chain carries TRBV19 and TRBJ2-1; D not resolved. This CDR3 is 12 amino acids long. Trimming stripped 10 bases from V and 4 bases from J, with 11 bases between. Germline V gene data show CDR1 as LNHDA and CDR2 as SQIVND (reference sequence). The sequenced part of the CDR3 DNA is TGTGCCAAGTATGACACTTACAATGAG. Translated: CAKYDTYNE. The CDR3 in full is CAKYDTYNEQFF. The full variable domain, with the rest looked up from reference TRBV19 and TRBJ2-1, is DGGITQSPKYLFRKEGQNVTLSCEQNLNHDAMYWYRQDPGQGLRLIYYSQIVNDFQKGDIAEGYSVSREKKESFPLTVTSAQKNPTAFYLCAKYDTYNEQFFGPGTRLTVL.

This clone appeared many times. With the read ending 3 residues before the CDR3 end, the germline J gene is used to fill in that end. V and J are TRBV2 and TRBJ1-1, with D possibly TRBD1 on 6 matching bases. Between the trimmed V and J ends, which lost 2 bases and 1 base, there was a span of 11 bases. CDR1 and CDR2 from the germline V gene are SNHLY and FYNNEI. The CDR3 consists of 15 residues. CDR3 bases read: TGTGCCAGCAGTGAACGGGGCAGGGGGAACACTGAA. Encoded protein: CASSERGRGNTE. The complete CDR3 sequence is CASSERGRGNTEAFF.

Comment on this clone: Read sequence stops 3 residues before the CDR3 end, and the germline J gene provides the missing end. The chain joins TRBV6-1 to TRBJ2-7; D perhaps matches TRBD1 (6 bases). Germline lookup yields CDR1 MNHNS and CDR2 SASEGT. Trimming removed 4 bases from V and 1 base from J, with 8 bases in between. The CDR3 runs 13 residues. The CDR3 loop reads CASSGQGSYEQYF. CDR3 DNA, as far as it was read: TGTGCCAGCAGTGGTCAGGGGTCCTACGAG.